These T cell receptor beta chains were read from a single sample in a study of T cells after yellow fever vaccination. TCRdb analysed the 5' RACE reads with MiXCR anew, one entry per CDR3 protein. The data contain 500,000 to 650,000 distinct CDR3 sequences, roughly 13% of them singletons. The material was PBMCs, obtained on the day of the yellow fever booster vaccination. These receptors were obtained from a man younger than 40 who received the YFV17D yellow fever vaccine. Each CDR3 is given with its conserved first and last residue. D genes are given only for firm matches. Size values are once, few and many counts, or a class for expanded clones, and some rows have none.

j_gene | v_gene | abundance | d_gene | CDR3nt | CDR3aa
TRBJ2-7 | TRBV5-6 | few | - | TGTGCCAGCAGCTTGGCCCCCGGGGGAACCTACGAGCAGTACTTC | CASSLAPGGTYEQYF
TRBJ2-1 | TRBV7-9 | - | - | TGTGCCAGCTCCCCTCCCGGTGCGGGGTTATACAATGAGCAGTTCTTC | CASSPPGAGLYNEQFF
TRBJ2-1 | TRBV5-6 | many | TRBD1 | TGTGCCAGCAGCTCAGGACAGGGCTGGGGCAATGAGCAGTTCTTC | CASSSGQGWGNEQFF
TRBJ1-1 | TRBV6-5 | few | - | TGTGCCAGCAGTTACCGTGGAAGCACTGAAGCTTTCTTT | CASSYRGSTEAFF
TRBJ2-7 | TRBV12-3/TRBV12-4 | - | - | TGTGCCAGCAGTCTTGGACCGTCCCCCTACGAGCAGTACTTC | CASSLGPSPYEQYF
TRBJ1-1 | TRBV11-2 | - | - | TGTGCCAGCAGCTTAGGTGAGGGCATGGAAACTGAAGCTTTCTTT | CASSLGEGMETEAFF
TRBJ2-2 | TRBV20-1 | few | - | TGCAGTGCTAGGGAATCCGGCGCGAACACCGGGGAGCTGTTTTTT | CSARESGANTGELFF
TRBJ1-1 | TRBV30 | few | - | TGTGCCTGGAGTGTAGGGAGCCCCACTGAAGCTTTCTTT | CAWSVGSPTEAFF
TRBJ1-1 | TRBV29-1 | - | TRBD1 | TGCAGCGTGGATCGTCCCGGACAGGGGACTGAAGCTTTCTTT | CSVDRPGQGTEAFF
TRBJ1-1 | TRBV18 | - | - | TGTGCCAGCTCACCCGCCCCACAGGGCACTGAAGCTTTCTTT | CASSPAPQGTEAFF
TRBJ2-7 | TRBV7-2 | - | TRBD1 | TGTGCCAGCAGCCCCGACAGGGCCTCCCCCTACGAGCAGTACTTC | CASSPDRASPYEQYF
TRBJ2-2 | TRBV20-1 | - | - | TGCAGTGCTAGAGATCTAAACACCGGGGAGCTGTTTTTT | CSARDLNTGELFF
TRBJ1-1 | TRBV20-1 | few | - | TGCAGTGCCACCCCGAGGAGCTTGAACACTGAAGCTTTCTTT | CSATPRSLNTEAFF
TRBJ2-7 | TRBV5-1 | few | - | TGCGCCAGCAGCCCTTTAGGAGTGTCCCCATACTTC | CASSPLGVSPYF
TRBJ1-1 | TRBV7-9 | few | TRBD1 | TGTGCCAGCAGTTACAGGACAGGGGAAGCTTTCTTT | CASSYRTGEAFF